This T cell receptor beta chain was sequenced for a study of T cell clonotyping in hematopoietic cell transplantation. Findings of the study overall: Pathologically expanded recipient clonotypes increased progressively from day 30 to day 180 as diversity fell.

CDR1 and CDR2 (germline): SGHRS, YFSETQ. This CDR3 is built from 17 residues. Of note for this clone: Antigen: not known. One end of the junction fails to match germline, which may point to a read error.

Measured with immunoSEQ multiplex PCR; TCRdb has only the in-frame clones, and not every one. The repertoire has some 9,600 clones, about 54% of them found once; the top ten carry under 15%. This chain links TRBV5-1 with TRBJ1-6, with 7 positions matching TRBD1. Sequencing used peripheral blood mononuclear cells, obtained 100 days after allogeneic stem cell transplant. The clonotype was recovered from a female patient aged 50-59 years who had an allogeneic stem cell transplant from an unrelated donor, so the T cells may come from the graft donor. Some clones in this sample may be carry-over from other donors' samples. CDR3 amino acids: CASRVGTAEDRYSPLHF. The CDR3 DNA reads as TGCGCCAGCAGGGTTGGGACAGCCGAAGATCGTTATTCCCCCCTCCACTTT. Drawing the rest from reference TRBV5-1 and TRBJ1-6, the complete variable domain is KAGVTQTPRYLIKTRGQQVTLSCSPISGHRSVSWYQQTPGQGLQFLFEYFSETQRNKGNFPGRFSGRQFSNSRSEMNVSTLELGDSALYLCASRVGTAEDRYSPLHFGNGTRLTVT.